The clone carrying this T cell receptor (beta chain) was detected only a few times. Its antigen is not known. 13 Jbeta primers and 60 Vbeta primers were used for the PCR. The data were produced by immunoSEQ multiplex PCR, yet TCRdb's version contains in-frame clones alone and is incomplete. The table shows 150,000 to 200,000 clones, with roughly 79% occurring only once. The data belong to a study of cytomegalovirus exposure and HLA in healthy donors. Broader study findings: Association of a missense DCLRE1C variant with TCR beta V- and J-gene trimming was reported in a later analysis. Later analysis showed TCR association rates varying by HLA locus, highest for DRB1 and lowest for HLA-C. Altogether, 170 or so TCR beta chains were recorded as cytomegalovirus-associated.

The V segment lost 10 bases and the J segment 7 bases; nucleotides outside the gene matches: 9. The CDR3 is made up of 13 amino acids. Germline CDR1 SGDLS, CDR2 YYNGEE. Sequences were obtained from PBMCs. The chain couples TRBV9 to TRBJ2-7; 12 nucleotides line up with TRBD2. This TCR derives from a man aged 40-49 years in good health and CMV-seronegative. The CDR3 nucleotides are TGTGCCTTATGGACTAGCGGGATGGGGGAGCAGTACTTC. Residues: CALWTSGMGEQYF.